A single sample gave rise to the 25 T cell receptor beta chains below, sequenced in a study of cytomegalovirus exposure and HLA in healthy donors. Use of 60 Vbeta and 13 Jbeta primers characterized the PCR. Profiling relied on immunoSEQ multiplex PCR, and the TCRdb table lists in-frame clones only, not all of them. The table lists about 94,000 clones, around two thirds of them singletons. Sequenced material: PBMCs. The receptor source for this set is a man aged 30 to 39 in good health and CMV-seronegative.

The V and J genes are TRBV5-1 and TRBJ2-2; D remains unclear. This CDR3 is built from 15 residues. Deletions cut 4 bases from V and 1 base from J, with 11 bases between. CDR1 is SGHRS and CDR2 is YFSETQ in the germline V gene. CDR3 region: CASSPRPENTGELFF. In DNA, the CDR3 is TGCGCCAGCAGCCCTAGACCGGAGAACACCGGGGAGCTGTTTTTT.

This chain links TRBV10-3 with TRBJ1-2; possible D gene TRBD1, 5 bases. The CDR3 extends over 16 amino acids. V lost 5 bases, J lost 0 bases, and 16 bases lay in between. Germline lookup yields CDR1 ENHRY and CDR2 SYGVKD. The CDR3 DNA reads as TGTGCCATCAGTACAGGTTCGAGTGCCGCTAACTATGGCTACACCTTC. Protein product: CAISTGSSAANYGYTF.

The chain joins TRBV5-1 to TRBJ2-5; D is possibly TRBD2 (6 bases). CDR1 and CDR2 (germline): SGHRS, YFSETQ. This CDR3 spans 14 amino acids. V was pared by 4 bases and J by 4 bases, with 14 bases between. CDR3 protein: CASSPEGSGETQYF. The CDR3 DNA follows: TGCGCCAGCAGCCCGGAGGGGTCGGGAGAGACCCAGTACTTC.

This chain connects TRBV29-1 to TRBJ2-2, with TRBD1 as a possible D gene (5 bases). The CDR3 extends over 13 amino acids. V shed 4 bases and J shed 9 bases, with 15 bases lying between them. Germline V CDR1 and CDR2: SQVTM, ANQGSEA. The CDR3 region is CSVVGQGDRELFF. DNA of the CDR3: TGCAGCGTTGTCGGCCAGGGTGACAGGGAGCTGTTTTTT.

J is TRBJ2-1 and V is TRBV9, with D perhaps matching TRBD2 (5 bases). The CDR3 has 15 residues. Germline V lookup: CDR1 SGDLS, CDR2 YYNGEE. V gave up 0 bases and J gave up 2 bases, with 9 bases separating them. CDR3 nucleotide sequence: TGTGCCAGCAGCGTAGGTACTAGGCCCTACAATGAGCAGTTCTTC. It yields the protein CASSVGTRPYNEQFF.

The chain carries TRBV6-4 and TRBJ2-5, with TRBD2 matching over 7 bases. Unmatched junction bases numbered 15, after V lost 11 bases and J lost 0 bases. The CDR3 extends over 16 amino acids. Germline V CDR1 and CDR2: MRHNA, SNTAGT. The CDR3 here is CASPPRRGTNQETQYF. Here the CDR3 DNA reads TGTGCCTCGCCACCAAGGCGGGGGACTAACCAAGAGACCCAGTACTTC.

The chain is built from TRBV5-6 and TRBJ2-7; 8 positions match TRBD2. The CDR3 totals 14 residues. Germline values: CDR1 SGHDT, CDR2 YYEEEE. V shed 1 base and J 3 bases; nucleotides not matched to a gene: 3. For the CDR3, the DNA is TGTGCCAGCAGCTTGTTCCGGGAGGGCTACGAGCAGTACTTC. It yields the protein CASSLFREGYEQYF.

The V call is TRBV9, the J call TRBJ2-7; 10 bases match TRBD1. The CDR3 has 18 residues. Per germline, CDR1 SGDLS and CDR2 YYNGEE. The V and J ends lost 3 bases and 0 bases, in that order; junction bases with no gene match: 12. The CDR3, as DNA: TGTGCCAGCAGCGCTCGGGGACAGGGGCCTATGAGCTCCTACGAGCAGTACTTC. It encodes CASSARGQGPMSSYEQYF.

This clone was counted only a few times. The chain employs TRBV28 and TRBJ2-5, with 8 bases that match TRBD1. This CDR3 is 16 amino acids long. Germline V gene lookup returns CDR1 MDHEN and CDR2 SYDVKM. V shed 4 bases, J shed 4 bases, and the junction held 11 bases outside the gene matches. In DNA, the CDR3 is TGTGCCAGCAGTTCCCTGTGGCAGGGGGCAGGAGAGACCCAGTACTTC. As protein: CASSSLWQGAGETQYF. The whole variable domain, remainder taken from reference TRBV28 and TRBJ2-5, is DVKVTQSSRYLVKRTGEKVFLECVQDMDHENMFWYRQDPGLGLRLIYFSYDVKMKEKGDIPEGYSVSREKKERFSLILESASTNQTSMYLCASSSLWQGAGETQYFGPGTRLLVL.

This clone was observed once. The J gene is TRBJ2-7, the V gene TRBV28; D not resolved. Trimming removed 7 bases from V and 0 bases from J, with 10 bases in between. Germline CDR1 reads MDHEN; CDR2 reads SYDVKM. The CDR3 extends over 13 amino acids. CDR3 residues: CASKNTNSYEQYF. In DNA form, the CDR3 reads TGTGCCAGCAAAAACACAAACTCCTACGAGCAGTACTTC.

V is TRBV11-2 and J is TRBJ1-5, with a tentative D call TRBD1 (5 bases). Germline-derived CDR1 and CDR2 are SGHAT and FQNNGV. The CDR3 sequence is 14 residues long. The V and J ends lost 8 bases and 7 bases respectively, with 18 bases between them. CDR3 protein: CASVPTRGGQPQHF. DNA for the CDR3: TGTGCCAGCGTCCCCACGCGGGGGGGACAGCCCCAGCATTTT. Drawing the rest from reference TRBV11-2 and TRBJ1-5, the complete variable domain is EAGVAQSPRYKIIEKRQSVAFWCNPISGHATLYWYQQILGQGPKLLIQFQNNGVVDDSQLPKDRFSAERLKGVDSTLKIQPAKLEDSAVYLCASVPTRGGQPQHFGDGTRLSIL.

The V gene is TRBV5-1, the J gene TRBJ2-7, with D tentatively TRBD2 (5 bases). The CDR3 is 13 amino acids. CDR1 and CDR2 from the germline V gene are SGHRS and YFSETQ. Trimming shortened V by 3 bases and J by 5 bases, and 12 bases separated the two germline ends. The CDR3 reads CASSSGLSDEQYF. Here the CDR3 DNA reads TGCGCCAGCAGCTCCGGACTGAGCGACGAGCAGTACTTC.

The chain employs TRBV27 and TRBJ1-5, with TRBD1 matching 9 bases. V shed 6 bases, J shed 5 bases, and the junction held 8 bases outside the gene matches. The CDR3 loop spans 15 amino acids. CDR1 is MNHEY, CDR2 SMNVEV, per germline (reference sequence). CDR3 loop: CASRISRTGDQPQHF. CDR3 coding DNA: TGTGCCAGCAGGATATCCCGGACAGGGGATCAGCCCCAGCATTTT.

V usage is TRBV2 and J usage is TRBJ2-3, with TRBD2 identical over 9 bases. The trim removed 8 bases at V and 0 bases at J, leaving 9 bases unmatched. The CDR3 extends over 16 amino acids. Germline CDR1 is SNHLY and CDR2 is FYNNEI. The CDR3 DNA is TGTGCCAGCCGCCCTTTAGCGGGGGAGAGCACAGATACGCAGTATTTT. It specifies CASRPLAGESTDTQYF.

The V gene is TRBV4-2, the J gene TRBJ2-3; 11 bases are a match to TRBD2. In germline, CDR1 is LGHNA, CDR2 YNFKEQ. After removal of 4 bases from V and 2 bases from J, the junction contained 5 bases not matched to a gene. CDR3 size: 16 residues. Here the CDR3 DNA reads TGTGCCAGCAGCCGTAGACTAGCGGGGAACACAGATACGCAGTATTTT. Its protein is CASSRRLAGNTDTQYF.

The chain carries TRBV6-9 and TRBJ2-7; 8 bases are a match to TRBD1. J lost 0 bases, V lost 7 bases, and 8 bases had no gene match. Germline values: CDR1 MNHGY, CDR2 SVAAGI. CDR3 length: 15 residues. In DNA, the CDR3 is TGTGCCAGCACCTCCTGGACAGGGAGCTCCTACGAGCAGTACTTC. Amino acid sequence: CASTSWTGSSYEQYF.

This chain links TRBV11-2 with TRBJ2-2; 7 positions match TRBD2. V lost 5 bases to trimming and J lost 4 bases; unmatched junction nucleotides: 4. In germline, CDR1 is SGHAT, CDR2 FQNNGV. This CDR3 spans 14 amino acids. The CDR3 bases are TGTGCCAGCAGCCCAACTAGCGTCACCGGGGAGCTGTTTTTT. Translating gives CASSPTSVTGELFF. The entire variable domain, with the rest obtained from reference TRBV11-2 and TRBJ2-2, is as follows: EAGVAQSPRYKIIEKRQSVAFWCNPISGHATLYWYQQILGQGPKLLIQFQNNGVVDDSQLPKDRFSAERLKGVDSTLKIQPAKLEDSAVYLCASSPTSVTGELFFGEGSRLTVL.

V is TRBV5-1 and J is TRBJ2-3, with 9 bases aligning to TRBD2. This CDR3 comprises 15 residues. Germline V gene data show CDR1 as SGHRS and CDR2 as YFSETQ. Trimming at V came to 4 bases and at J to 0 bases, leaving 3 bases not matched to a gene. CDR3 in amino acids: CASSQGLASTDTQYF. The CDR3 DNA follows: TGCGCCAGCAGCCAGGGACTAGCAAGCACAGATACGCAGTATTTT.

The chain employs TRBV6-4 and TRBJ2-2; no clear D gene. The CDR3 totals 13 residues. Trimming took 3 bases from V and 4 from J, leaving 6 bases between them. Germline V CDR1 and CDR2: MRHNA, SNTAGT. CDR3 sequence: CASSDVFTGELFF. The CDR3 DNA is TGTGCCAGCAGTGATGTCTTCACCGGGGAGCTGTTTTTT.

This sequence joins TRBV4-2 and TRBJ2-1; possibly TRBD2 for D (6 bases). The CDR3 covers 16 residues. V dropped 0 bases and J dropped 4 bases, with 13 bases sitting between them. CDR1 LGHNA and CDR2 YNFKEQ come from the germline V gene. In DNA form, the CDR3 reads TGTGCCAGCAGCCAAGATTCCGGGAGCGAATACAATGAGCAGTTCTTC. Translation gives CASSQDSGSEYNEQFF.

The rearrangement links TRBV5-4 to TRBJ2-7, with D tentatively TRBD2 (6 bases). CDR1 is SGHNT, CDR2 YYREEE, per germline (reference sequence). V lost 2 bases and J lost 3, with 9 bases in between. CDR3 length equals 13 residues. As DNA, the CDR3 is TGTGCCAGCAGCTTAGGCGGGAACTACGAGCAGTACTTC. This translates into CASSLGGNYEQYF. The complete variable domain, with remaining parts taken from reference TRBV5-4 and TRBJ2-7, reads ETGVTQSPTHLIKTRGQQVTLRCSSQSGHNTVSWYQQALGQGPQFIFQYYREEENGRGNFPPRFSGLQFPNYSSELNVNALELDDSALYLCASSLGGNYEQYFGPGTRLTVT.

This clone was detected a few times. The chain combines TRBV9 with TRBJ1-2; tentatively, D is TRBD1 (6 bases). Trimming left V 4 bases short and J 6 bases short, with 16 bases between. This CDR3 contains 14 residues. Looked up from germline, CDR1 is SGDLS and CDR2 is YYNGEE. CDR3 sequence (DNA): TGTGCCAGCAGCTCCCGCGGGGGGCTGCATGGCTACACCTTC. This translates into CASSSRGGLHGYTF.

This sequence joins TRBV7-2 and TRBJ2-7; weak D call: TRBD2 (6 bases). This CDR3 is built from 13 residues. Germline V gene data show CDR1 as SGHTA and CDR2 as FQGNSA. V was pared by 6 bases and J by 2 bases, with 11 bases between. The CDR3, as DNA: TGTGCCAGCAGGGGCGGGGCGGCCTACGAGCAGTACTTC. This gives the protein CASRGGAAYEQYF.

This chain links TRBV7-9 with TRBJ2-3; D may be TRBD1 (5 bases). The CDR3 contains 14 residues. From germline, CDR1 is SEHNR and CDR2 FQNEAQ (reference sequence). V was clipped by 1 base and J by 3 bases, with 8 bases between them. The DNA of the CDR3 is TGTGCCAGCAGCTTAGACAGGATAACAGATACGCAGTATTTT. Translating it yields CASSLDRITDTQYF.

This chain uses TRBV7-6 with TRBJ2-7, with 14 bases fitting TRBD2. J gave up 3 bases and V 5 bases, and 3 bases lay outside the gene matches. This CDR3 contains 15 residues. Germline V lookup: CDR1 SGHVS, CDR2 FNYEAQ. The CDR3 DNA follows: TGTGCCAGCAGCCCCGGGACTAGCGGGAGCTACGAGCAGTACTTC. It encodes CASSPGTSGSYEQYF.